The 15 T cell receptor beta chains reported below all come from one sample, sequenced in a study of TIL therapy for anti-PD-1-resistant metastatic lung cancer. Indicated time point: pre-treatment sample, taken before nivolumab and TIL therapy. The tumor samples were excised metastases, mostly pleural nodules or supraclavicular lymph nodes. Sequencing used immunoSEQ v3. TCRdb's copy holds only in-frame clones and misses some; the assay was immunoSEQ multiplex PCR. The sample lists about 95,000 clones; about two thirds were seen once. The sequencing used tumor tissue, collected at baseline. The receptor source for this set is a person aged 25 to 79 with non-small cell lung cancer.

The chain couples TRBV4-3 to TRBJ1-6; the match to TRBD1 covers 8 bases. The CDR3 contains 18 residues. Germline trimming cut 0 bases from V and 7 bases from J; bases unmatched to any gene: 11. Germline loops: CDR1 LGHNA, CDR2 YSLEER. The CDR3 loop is CASSQEILLRTGNSPLHF. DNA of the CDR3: TGCGCCAGCAGCCAAGAAATTCTTCTAAGGACAGGGAATTCACCCCTCCACTTT.

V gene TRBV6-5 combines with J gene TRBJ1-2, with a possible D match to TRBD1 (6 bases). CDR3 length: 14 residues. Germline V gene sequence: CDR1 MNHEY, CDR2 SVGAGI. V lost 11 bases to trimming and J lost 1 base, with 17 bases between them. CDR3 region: CASRQDQFNYGYTF. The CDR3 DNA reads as TGTGCCTCCCGACAGGACCAATTTAACTATGGCTACACCTTC.

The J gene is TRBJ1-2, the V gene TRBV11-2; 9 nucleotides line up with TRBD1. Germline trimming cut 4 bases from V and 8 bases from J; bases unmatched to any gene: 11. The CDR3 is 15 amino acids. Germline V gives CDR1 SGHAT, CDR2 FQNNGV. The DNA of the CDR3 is TGTGCCAGCAGCTCCTCCTTGGACAGGGGCCGCGGCTACACCTTC. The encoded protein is CASSSSLDRGRGYTF.

CDR3 sequence (DNA): TGTGCCAGCAGCCAAGATCCAGGGGACGGCTACGAGCAGTACTTC. Translating it yields CASSQDPGDGYEQYF. This rearrangement joins TRBV3-1 (or the pseudogene TRBV3-2) to TRBJ2-7, with D possibly TRBD1 on 6 matching bases. The CDR3 runs to 15 residues. Germline V gives CDR1 LGHDT, CDR2 YNNKEL (reference sequence). V lost 0 bases to trimming and J lost 3 bases, with 12 bases between them.

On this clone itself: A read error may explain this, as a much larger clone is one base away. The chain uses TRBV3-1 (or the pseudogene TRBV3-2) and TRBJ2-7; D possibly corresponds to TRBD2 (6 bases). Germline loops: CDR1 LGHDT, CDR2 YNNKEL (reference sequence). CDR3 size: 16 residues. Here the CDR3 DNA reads TGTGCCAGCAGCCAAAGGGGCGGGATCGCCCCCAAAGGCGTGCACTTC. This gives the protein CASSQRGGIAPKGVHF.

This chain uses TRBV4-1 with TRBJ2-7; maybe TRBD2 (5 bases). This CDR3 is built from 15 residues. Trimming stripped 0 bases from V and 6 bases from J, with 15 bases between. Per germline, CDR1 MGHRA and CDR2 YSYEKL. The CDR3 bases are TGCGCCAGCAGCCAAGATTATCTAGCTGGGTTCGAGCAGTACTTC. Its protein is CASSQDYLAGFEQYF.

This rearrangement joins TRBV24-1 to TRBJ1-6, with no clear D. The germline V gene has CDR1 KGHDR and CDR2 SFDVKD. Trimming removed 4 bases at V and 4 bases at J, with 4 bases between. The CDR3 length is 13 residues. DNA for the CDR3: TGTGCCACCAGTGAACAATATAATTCACCCCTCCACTTT. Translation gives CATSEQYNSPLHF.

This CDR3 reads CASSQVSSGRDEQYF. The CDR3 DNA reads TGCGCCAGCAGCCAAGTTTCCAGCGGGAGGGACGAGCAGTACTTC. The chain carries TRBV4-3 and TRBJ2-7; 10 bases are a match to TRBD2. CDR3 length equals 15 residues. The germline CDR1 and CDR2 sequences are LGHNA and YSLEER. With 1 base clipped from V and 5 bases from J, the junction kept 5 bases outside the gene matches.

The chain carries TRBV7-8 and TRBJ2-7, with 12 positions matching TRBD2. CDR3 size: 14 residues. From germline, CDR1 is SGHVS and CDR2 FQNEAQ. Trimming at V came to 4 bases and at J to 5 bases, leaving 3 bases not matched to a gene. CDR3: CASSWTSGEDEQYF. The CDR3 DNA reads TGTGCCAGCAGCTGGACTAGCGGGGAAGACGAGCAGTACTTC.

The CDR3 coding sequence is TGTGCCAGCAGTTACCCGACAGACCTCGAGACTAACTATGGCTACACCTTC. Its protein product is CASSYPTDLETNYGYTF. The gene calls are TRBV6-2 or TRBV6-3 and TRBJ1-2, with D perhaps TRBD1 (5 bases). The V gene lost 2 bases and the J gene lost 0 bases, with 16 bases spanning the gap. CDR1 and CDR2 (germline): MNHEY, SVGEGT. The CDR3 has 17 amino acids.

CDR3 sequence reads: CASSVVERAFLNEQFF. In nucleotides, the CDR3 is TGTGCCAGCAGTGTGGTCGAGAGGGCCTTCCTTAATGAGCAGTTCTTC. The chain combines TRBV6-1 with TRBJ2-1; maybe TRBD2 (5 bases). The CDR3 extends over 16 amino acids. V was pared by 4 bases and J by 7 bases, with 20 bases between. CDR1 MNHNS and CDR2 SASEGT come from the germline V gene.

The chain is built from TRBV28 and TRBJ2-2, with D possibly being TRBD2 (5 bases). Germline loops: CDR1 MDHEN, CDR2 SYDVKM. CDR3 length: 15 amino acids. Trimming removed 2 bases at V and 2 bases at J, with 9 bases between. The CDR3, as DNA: TGTGCCAGCAGTTTACCGGGGTACAACACCGGGGAGCTGTTTTTT. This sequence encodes CASSLPGYNTGELFF.

CDR3 nucleotide sequence: TGTGCCAGTAGTAAAGAATTGGACAAGCAAGAGACCCAGTACTTC. Encoded protein: CASSKELDKQETQYF. The rearrangement uses TRBV19 and TRBJ2-5; a weak D match, TRBD1 (5 bases). Trimming took off 4 bases at V and 2 bases at J, with 14 bases between the two ends. The V gene's germline CDR1 is LNHDA and CDR2 SQIVND (reference sequence). CDR3 length: 15 residues.

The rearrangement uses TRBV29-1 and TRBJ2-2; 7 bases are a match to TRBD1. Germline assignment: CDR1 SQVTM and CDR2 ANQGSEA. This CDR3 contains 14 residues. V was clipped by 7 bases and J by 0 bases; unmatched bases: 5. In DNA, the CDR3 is TGCAGCGCCGCCGGGACAGCGAACACCGGGGAGCTGTTTTTT. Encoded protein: CSAAGTANTGELFF.

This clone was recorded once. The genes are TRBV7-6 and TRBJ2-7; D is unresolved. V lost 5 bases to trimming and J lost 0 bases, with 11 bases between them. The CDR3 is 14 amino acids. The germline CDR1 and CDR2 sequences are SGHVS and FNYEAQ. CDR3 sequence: CASSGQTSSYEQYF. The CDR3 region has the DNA TGTGCCAGCAGCGGTCAGACAAGCTCCTACGAGCAGTACTTC.